This TCR beta chain was documented in a study of T cell repertoires in cytomegalovirus infection. The overall study: Signatures in public TCR beta sequences pointed to both CMV infection and matching HLA type.

As regards this clonotype: Its target is unknown.

TCRdb ran MiXCR on the reads and lists one entry per CDR3 protein. The data hold about 180,000 distinct CDR3 sequences, with about a sixth observed a single time. Study-level points and caveats: People with CMV and the relevant HLA were identified by cumulative public TCR beta family frequency.

The CDR3 has 12 amino acids. The germline V gene encodes CDR1 SGHTA and CDR2 FQGNSA. Trimming left V 5 bases short and J 8 bases short, with 10 bases between. The rearrangement uses TRBV7-2 and TRBJ2-4, with unresolved D. The source of this sequence is a human donor in good health (CMV status not recorded). Some clones in this sample may be carry-over from other donors' samples. The specimen sequenced was CD8+ T cells from PBMCs. Here the CDR3 reads CASSVSLDIQYF. In DNA form, the CDR3 reads TGTGCCAGCAGCGTGTCCCTGGACATTCAGTACTTC.